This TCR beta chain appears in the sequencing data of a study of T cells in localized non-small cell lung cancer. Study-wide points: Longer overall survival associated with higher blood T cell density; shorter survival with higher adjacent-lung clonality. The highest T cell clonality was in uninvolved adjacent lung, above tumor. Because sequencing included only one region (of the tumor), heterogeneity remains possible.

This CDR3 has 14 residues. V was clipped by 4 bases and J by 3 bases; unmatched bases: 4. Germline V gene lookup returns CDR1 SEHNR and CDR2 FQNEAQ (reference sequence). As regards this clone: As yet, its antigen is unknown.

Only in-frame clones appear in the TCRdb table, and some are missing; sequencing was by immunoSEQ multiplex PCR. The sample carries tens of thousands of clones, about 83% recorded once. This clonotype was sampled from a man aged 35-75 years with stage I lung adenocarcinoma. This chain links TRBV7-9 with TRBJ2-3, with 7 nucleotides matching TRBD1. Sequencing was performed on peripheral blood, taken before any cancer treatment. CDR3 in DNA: TGTGCCAGCAGCTCCCCGGACAGGACAGATACGCAGTATTTT. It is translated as CASSSPDRTDTQYF.